These T cell receptor beta chains were read from a single sample in a study of blood T cell repertoires in COVID-19. Produced via immunoSEQ multiplex PCR; TCRdb's table is partial and in-frame only. The sample includes some 100,000 clones, about 85% of them seen just once. The specimen was peripheral blood. The receptor source for this set is a human donor in a cohort sampled during active COVID-19. CDR3s include the opening cysteine and the closing phenylalanine or tryptophan. D genes are given only for firm matches. A clone size is listed for some rows: how often the clone was seen (once, few, many), or a class if it is expanded.

DNA,CDR3,J,D,size,length,V
TGTGCCAGCAGTTTATGGTCTAGCGGGAGTTGGTCCTACAATGAGCAGTTCTTC,CASSLWSSGSWSYNEQFF,TRBJ2-1,TRBD2,NA,18,TRBV27
TGTGCCAGCAGCCGCGGGACAGACTCTGGAAACACCATATATTTT,CASSRGTDSGNTIYF,TRBJ1-3,TRBD1,NA,15,TRBV3-1/TRBV3-2
TGTGCCAGCAGCTTATCAGTTTTTGGTGAAGCTTTCTTT,CASSLSVFGEAFF,TRBJ1-1,NA,NA,13,TRBV7-8
TGTGCCAGCAGCCAAGGGGCGGGGGGGATCACTGAAGCTTTCTTT,CASSQGAGGITEAFF,TRBJ1-1,NA,once,15,TRBV3-1/TRBV3-2
TGTGCCAGTAGTACCCACAGGGGGAGCGAGCAGTACTTC,CASSTHRGSEQYF,TRBJ2-7,TRBD1,NA,13,TRBV19
TGTGCCAGCAGCACCAGCGGGCGGGAACCGGAGACCCAGTACTTC,CASSTSGREPETQYF,TRBJ2-5,NA,NA,15,TRBV7-2
TGTGCCAGCAGTTCCACCCCGACAGGGGTATTGCGCGAGCAGTACTTC,CASSSTPTGVLREQYF,TRBJ2-7,TRBD1,NA,16,TRBV28
TGTGCCAGCAGACCCGGACTAGCGGGGACAGATACGCAGTATTTT,CASRPGLAGTDTQYF,TRBJ2-3,TRBD2,NA,15,TRBV5-4
TGCGCCAGCAGCTGGGGGGGGGCGAGGACCGATACGCAGTATTTT,CASSWGGARTDTQYF,TRBJ2-3,NA,NA,15,TRBV5-1
TGTGCCAGCAGCGAACCGGGACTAGCGGAGAGCTCCTACAATGAGCAGTTCTTC,CASSEPGLAESSYNEQFF,TRBJ2-1,NA,NA,18,TRBV21-1
TGTGCCCACCGGACAGGTCGCAATCAGCCCCAGCATTTT,CAHRTGRNQPQHF,TRBJ1-5,TRBD1,NA,13,TRBV3-1/TRBV3-2
TGTGCCAGCAGCCAAGATAACAGGAGGGACTATGGCTACACCTTC,CASSQDNRRDYGYTF,TRBJ1-2,NA,NA,15,TRBV3-1/TRBV3-2
TGTGCCAGCAGTTACCTACCTAGCCCGCAAGAGACCCAGTACTTC,CASSYLPSPQETQYF,TRBJ2-5,NA,NA,15,TRBV6-2/TRBV6-3
TGTGCCAGCAGTTACTCTAAGACAGGGTCCAGCGAGCAGTACTTC,CASSYSKTGSSEQYF,TRBJ2-7,TRBD1,NA,15,TRBV6-2/TRBV6-3
TGCGCCAGCAGCTGGGACAGAGGGACTGAAGCTTTCTTT,CASSWDRGTEAFF,TRBJ1-1,TRBD1,once,13,TRBV5-1
TGCGCCAGCAGCTTGGCAGGGCGCTCACCCCTCCACTTT,CASSLAGRSPLHF,TRBJ1-6,NA,NA,13,TRBV5-1
TGTGCCAGCAGTTTACGGGACTATCAGCCCCAGCATTTT,CASSLRDYQPQHF,TRBJ1-5,NA,NA,13,TRBV12-3/TRBV12-4
TGTGCCAGCAGCTATAGTGGGACACCCGCCATGAGTGGCTACACCTTC,CASSYSGTPAMSGYTF,TRBJ1-2,NA,NA,16,TRBV2
TGCGCCAGCAGTGACGCCGGGAGGGAAAACATTCAGTACTTC,CASSDAGRENIQYF,TRBJ2-4,TRBD2,NA,14,TRBV10-1
TGCGCCAGCAGTGGCGTCGATTGCCCCTCCTACGAGCAGTACTTC,CASSGVDCPSYEQYF,TRBJ2-7,NA,few,15,TRBV10-1
TGTGCCAGCAGTCCCAAAATTGGCTACACCTTC,CASSPKIGYTF,TRBJ1-2,NA,NA,11,TRBV28
TGTGCCAGCAGCTTGGATCTGGGGGGGCCCTTATTCGGCAATGAGCAGTTCTTC,CASSLDLGGPLFGNEQFF,TRBJ2-1,NA,NA,18,TRBV5-4
TGTGCCAGCAGCGGCAGCTATGGCTACACCTTC,CASSGSYGYTF,TRBJ1-2,NA,few,11,TRBV7-9
TGCAGCGTTGAAGGGCACACTGAAGCTTTCTTT,CSVEGHTEAFF,TRBJ1-1,NA,NA,11,TRBV29-1